This TCR beta chain was captured in a study of blood T cells in healthy people across ages. Primers used in a second PCR of roughly 7 to 11 cycles were a sample-barcoded 5' primer and a J-beta primer mix. One entry per CDR3 protein results from TCRdb running MiXCR on the 5' RACE reads. Among 500,000 to 700,000 distinct CDR3 sequences, approximately 30% were seen once, and the ten largest hold about 15%. Study-wide points: Nothing was known about donor CMV status, and this possibly confounded expanded clonotype changes.

Many counts were recorded for this clonotype. The antigen is not known. The TCR sequence derives from a woman aged 80 or older in good health. The sequenced material came from blood.

CDR3 residues: CASSAGVPAFSGNTIYF. CDR3 in DNA: TGTGCCAGCAGCGCCGGGGTACCAGCTTTCTCTGGAAACACCATATATTTT. The V and J genes are TRBV7-2 and TRBJ1-3; D ambiguous. This CDR3 is built from 17 residues. V was pared by 5 bases and J by 0 bases, with 17 bases between. The germline V gene encodes CDR1 SGHTA and CDR2 FQGNSA.